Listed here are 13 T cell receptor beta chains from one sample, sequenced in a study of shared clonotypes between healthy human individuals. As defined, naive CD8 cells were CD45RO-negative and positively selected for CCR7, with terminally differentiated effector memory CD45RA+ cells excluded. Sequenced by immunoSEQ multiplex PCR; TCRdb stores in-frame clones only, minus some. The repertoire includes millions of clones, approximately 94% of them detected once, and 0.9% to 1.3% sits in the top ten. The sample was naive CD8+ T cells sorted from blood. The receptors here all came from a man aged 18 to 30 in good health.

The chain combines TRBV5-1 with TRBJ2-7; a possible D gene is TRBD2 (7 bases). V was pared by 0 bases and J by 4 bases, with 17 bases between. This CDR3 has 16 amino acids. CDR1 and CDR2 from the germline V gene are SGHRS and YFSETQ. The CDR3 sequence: CASSLASGAGVYEQYF. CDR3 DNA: TGCGCCAGCAGCTTGGCTTCAGGGGCGGGAGTGTACGAGCAGTACTTC.

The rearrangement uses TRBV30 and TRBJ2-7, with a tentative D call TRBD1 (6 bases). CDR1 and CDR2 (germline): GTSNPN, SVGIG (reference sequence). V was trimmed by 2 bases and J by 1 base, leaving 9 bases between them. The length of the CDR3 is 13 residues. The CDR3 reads CAWSFDRSYEQYF. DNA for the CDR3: TGTGCCTGGAGTTTTGACAGGTCCTACGAGCAGTACTTC. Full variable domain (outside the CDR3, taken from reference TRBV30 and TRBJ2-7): SQTIHQWPATLVQPVGSPLSLECTVEGTSNPNLYWYRQAAGRGLQLLFYSVGIGQISSEVPQNLSASRPQDRQFILSSKKLLLSDSGFYLCAWSFDRSYEQYFGPGTRLTVT.

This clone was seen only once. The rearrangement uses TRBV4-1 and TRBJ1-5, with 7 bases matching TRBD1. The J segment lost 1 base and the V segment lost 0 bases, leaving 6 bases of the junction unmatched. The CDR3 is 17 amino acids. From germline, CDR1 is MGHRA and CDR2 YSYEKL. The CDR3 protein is CASSQDPGQVSNQPQHF. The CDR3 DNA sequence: TGCGCCAGCAGCCAAGATCCCGGACAGGTGAGCAATCAGCCCCAGCATTTT.

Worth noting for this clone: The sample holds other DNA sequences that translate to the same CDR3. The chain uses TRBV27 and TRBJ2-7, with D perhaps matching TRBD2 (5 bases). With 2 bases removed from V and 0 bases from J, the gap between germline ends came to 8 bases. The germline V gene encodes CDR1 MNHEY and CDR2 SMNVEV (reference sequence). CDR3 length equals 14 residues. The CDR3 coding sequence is TGTGCCAGCAGTTTAAGCGGACCCTCCTACGAGCAGTACTTC. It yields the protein CASSLSGPSYEQYF.

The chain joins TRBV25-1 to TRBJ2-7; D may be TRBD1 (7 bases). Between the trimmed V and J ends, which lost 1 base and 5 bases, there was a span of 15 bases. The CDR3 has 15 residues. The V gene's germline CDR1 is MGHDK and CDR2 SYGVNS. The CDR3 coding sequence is TGTGCCAGCAGTGAATGGGGCGGCAGGGGGGACGAGCAGTACTTC. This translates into CASSEWGGRGDEQYF.

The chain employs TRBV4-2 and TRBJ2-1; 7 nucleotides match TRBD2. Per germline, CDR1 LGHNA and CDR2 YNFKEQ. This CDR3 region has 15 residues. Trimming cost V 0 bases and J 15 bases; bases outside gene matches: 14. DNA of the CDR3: TGTGCCAGCAGCCAAGATCAGGTAGCGGGTTCGGTTCGGTTCTTC. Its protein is CASSQDQVAGSVRFF.

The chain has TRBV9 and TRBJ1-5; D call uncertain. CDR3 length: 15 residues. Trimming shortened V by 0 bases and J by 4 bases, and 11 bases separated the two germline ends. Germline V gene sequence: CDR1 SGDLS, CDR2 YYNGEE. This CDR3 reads CASSVGGSPNQPQHF. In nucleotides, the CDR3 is TGTGCCAGCAGCGTAGGCGGCAGTCCGAATCAGCCCCAGCATTTT. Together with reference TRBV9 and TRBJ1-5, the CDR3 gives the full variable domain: DSGVTQTPKHLITATGQRVTLRCSPRSGDLSVYWYQQSLDQGLQFLIQYYNGEERAKGNILERFSAQQFPDLHSELNLSSLELGDSALYFCASSVGGSPNQPQHFGDGTRLSIL.

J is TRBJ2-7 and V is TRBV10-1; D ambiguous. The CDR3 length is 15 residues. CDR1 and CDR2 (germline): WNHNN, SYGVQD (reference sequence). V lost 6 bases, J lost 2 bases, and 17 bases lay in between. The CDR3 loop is CASSGKERCPYEQYF. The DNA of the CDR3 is TGCGCCAGCAGCGGCAAGGAACGGTGCCCCTACGAGCAGTACTTC.

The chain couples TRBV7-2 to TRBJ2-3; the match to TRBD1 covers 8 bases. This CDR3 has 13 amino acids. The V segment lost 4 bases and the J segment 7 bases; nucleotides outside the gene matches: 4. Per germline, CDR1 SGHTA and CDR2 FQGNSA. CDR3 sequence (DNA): TGTGCCAGCAGCTCCGGACAGGGTAATACGCAGTATTTT. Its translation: CASSSGQGNTQYF.

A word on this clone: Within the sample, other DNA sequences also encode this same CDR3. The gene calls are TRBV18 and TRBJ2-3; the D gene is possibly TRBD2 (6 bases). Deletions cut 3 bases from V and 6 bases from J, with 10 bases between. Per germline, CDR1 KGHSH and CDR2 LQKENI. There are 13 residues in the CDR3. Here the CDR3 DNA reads TGTGCCAGCTCACCTATCCGGGGGGATACGCAGTATTTT. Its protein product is CASSPIRGDTQYF.

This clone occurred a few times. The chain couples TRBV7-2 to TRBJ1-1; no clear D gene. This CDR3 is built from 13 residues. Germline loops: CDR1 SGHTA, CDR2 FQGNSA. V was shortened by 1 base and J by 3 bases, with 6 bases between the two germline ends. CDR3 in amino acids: CASSLVEYTEAFF. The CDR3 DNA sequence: TGTGCCAGCAGCTTAGTGGAGTACACTGAAGCTTTCTTT.

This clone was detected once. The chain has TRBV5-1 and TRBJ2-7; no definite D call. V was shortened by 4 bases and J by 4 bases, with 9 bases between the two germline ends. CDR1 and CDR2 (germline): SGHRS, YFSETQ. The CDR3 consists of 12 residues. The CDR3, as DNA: TGCGCCAGCAGCCCACATTATTACGAGCAGTACTTC. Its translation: CASSPHYYEQYF.

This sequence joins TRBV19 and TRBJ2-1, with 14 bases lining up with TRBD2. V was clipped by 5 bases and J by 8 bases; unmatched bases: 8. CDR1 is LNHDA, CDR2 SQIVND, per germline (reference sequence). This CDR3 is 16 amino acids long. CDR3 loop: CASSPGTSGRRHEQFF. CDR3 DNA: TGTGCCAGTAGTCCTGGGACTAGCGGGAGAAGGCATGAGCAGTTCTTC.